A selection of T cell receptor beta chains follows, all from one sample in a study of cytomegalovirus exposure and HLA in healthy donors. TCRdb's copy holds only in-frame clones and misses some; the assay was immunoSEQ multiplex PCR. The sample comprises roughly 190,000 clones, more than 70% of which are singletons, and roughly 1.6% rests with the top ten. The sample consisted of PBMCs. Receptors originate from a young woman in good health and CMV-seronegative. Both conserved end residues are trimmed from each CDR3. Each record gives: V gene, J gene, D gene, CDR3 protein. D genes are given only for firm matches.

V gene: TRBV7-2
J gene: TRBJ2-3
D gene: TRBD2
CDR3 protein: ASSNPPPPAGRTDTQY

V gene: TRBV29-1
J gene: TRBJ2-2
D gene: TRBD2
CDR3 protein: SVGRETSGGGTGELF

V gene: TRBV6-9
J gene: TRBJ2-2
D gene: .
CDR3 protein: ASSPPLRAGELF

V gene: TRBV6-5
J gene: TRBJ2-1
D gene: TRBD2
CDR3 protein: ASSYSTSRVNEQF

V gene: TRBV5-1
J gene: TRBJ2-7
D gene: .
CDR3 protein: ASSLGAGRDYEQY

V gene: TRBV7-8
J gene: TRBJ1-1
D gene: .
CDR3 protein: ASGFDSNTEAF

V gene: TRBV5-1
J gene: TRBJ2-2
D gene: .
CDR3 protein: ASSTGQNTGELF

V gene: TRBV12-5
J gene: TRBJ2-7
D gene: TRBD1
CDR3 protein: ASGSMTGESDEQY

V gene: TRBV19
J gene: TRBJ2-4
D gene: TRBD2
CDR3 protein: ASSHGGLASSESSKNIQY

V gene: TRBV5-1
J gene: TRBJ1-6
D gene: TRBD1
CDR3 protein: ASSLSTGNNSPLH

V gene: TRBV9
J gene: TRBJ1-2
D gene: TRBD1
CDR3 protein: ASSVAGQGAGGYT

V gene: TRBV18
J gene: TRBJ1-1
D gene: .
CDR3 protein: ASSPLMLESEAF

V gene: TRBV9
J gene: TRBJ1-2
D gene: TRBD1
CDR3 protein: ASSVDRGLSDGYT

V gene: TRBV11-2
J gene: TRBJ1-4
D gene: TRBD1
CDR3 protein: ASSSTTGGREKLF

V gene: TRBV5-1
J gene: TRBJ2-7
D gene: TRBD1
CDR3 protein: ASSLAGQVYEQY

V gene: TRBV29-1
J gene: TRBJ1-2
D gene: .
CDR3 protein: SVSRQYYGYT

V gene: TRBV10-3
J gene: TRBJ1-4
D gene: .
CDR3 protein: AISASGQPTNEKLF

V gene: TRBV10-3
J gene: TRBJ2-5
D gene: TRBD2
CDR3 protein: ASTPTMGLAKEGKTQY

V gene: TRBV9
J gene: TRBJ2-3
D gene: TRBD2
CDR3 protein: ASSVELAGEVTDTQY

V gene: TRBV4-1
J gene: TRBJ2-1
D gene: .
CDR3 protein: ASSQGYEYEQF

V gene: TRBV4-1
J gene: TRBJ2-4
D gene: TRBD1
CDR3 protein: ASRQGAGQGAAKNIQY

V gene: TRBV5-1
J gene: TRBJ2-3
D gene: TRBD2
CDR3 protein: ASSFGTGGPPTSTDTQY

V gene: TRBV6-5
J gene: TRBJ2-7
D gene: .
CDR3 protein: ASSYSRWGGAMQY

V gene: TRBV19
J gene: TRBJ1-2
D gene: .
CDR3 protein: ASSSSLGRTNYGYT

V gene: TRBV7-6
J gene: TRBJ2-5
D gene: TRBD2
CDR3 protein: ASSGMGLAATYQETQY

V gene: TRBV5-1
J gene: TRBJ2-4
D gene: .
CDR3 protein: ASSLDRAKNIQY

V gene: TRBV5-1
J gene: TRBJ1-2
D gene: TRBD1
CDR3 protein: ASTAGGNGYT

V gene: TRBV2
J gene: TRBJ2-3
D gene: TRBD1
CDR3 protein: ASSGQTGADTQY

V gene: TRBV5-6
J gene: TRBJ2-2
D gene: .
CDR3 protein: ASSLSLRGRSGELF

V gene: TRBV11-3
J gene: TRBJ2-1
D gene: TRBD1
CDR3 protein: ASSSGGLDRETEQF

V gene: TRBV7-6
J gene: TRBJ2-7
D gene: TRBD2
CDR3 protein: ASSFDGGGYEQY

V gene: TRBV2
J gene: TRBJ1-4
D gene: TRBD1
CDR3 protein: ASRRQGLNEKLF

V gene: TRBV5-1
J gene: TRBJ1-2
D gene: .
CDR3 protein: ASSLADSLYGYT

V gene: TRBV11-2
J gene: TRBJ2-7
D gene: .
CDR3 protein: ASSVLGGNGYEQY

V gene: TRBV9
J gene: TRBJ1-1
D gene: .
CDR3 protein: ASSVNPGGNTEAF

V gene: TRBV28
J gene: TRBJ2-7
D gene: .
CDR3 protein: ASSLTTGEQY

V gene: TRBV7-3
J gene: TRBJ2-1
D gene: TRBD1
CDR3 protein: ASSPGTASYNEQF

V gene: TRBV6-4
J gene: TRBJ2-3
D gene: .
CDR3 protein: ASKVDYGSTDTQY

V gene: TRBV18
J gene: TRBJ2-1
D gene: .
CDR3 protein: ASSPPHAAYNEQF

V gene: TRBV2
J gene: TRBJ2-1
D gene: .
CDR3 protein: ASSADTSSYNEQF

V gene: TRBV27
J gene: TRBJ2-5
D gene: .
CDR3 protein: ASSRTGPFLGREETQY

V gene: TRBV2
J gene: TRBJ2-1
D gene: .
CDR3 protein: ASSPAGRGRGDEQF

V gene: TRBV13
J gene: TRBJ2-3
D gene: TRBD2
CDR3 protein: ASSAPGGDTQY

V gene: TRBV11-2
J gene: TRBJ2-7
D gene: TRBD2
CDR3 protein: ASSSSDAGVEQY

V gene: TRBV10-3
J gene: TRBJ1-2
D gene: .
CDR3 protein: AITQKIGVDYGYT

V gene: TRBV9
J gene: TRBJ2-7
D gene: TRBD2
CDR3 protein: ASSVGLSGTSVFRQY

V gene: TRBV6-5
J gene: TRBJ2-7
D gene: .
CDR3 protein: ASRPRDTPYEQY

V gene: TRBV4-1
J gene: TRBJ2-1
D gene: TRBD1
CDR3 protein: ASSQKTGESSYNEQF

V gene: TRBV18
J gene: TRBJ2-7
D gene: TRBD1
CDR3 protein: ASSPPRTGSIDEQY

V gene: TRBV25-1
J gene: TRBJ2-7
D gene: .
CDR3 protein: ASSESRTRYYEQY

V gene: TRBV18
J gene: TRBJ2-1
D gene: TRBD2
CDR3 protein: ASSLPAGSGRYNEQF

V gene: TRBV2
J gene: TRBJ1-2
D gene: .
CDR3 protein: ASKSTGTNYGYT

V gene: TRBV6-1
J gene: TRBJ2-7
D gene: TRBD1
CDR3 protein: ASSVPRDRDSYEQY

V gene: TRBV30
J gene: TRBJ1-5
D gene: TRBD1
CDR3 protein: AWSTPGGPQH

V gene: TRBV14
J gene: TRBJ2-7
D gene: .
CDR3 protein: ASSPRLKTYEQY